This TCR beta chain was observed in a study of monozygotic twins with inflammatory bowel disease. Germline CDR1 and CDR2: SNHLY and FYNNEI. The CDR3 is 13 residues long. TCRdb reprocessed the 5' RACE reads, keeping one entry per CDR3 protein, no DNA. The sample totals a few hundred thousand distinct CDR3 sequences; its top ten clones hold 2% to 3%. As concerns this clonotype: Its target is not known.

Points from the study as a whole: Repertoire similarity matched across concordant and discordant twins, perhaps owing to limited power.

The TCR comes from a human donor with ulcerative colitis or Crohn's disease, or a healthy co-twin of an affected twin (not recorded which). The sample taken for sequencing was blood. The chain uses TRBV2 and TRBJ2-7. The CDR3 reads CASSQIKKGEQYF.